Following are 14 T cell receptor beta chains from one sample sequenced in a study of OX40 agonist ivuxolimab in advanced cancers. Sequencing used immunoSEQ multiplex PCR; TCRdb keeps in-frame clones, though not all of them. The sample lists 45,000 to 55,000 clones, approximately 84% occurring once. Specimen: CD4+ or CD8+ T cells sorted from blood, collected in a trial of the OX40 agonist ivuxolimab. The receptors derive from an adult with an advanced solid tumor such as melanoma, head and neck, liver or kidney cancer.

The chain combines TRBV7-9 with TRBJ1-2, with D maybe TRBD1 (5 bases). Trimming cost V 1 base and J 7 bases, with 19 bases left between them. This CDR3 region has 16 residues. Germline V gene sequence: CDR1 SEHNR, CDR2 FQNEAQ (reference sequence). CDR3 sequence reads: CASSLEVWGTRGGYTF. The CDR3 DNA follows: TGTGCCAGCAGCTTAGAAGTTTGGGGGACTAGAGGTGGCTACACCTTC.

The V and J genes are TRBV19 and TRBJ2-7; D call uncertain. The CDR3 is 14 residues long. V shed 1 base and J shed 1 base, with 8 bases lying between them. CDR1 is LNHDA and CDR2 is SQIVND in the germline V gene (reference sequence). This CDR3 reads CASSIGLQSYEQYF. In DNA form, the CDR3 reads TGTGCCAGTAGTATAGGGCTACAATCCTACGAGCAGTACTTC.

The V and J genes are TRBV7-3 and TRBJ2-3; no definite D call. The CDR3 covers 11 residues. CDR1 SGHTA and CDR2 FQGTGA come from the germline V gene. The V end lost 0 bases, the J end lost 5 bases, and 0 bases lay between the germline ends. CDR3 protein: CASSLTDTQYF. DNA for the CDR3: TGTGCCAGCAGCTTAACAGATACGCAGTATTTT. Filled out from reference TRBV7-3 and TRBJ2-3, the complete variable domain reads GAGVSQTPSNKVTEKGKYVELRCDPISGHTALYWYRQSLGQGPEFLIYFQGTGAADDSGLPNDRFFAVRPEGSVSTLKIQRTERGDSAVYLCASSLTDTQYFGPGTRLTVL.

This sequence joins TRBV7-9 and TRBJ1-1; tentatively, D is TRBD1 (6 bases). Trimming removed 2 bases at V and 4 bases at J, with 11 bases between. The CDR3 totals 14 residues. Germline CDR1 is SEHNR and CDR2 is FQNEAQ (reference sequence). CDR3 sequence: CASSLQQGGTEAFF. CDR3 coding DNA: TGTGCCAGCAGCTTACAACAGGGCGGCACTGAAGCTTTCTTT.

The chain links TRBV5-1 to TRBJ2-1, with D hard to call. Trimming removed 0 bases from V and 0 bases from J, with 4 bases in between. The length of the CDR3 is 14 residues. Germline loops: CDR1 SGHRS, CDR2 YFSETQ. The CDR3 bases are TGCGCCAGCAGCTTGGCGGGCTCCTACAATGAGCAGTTCTTC. As protein: CASSLAGSYNEQFF.

V usage is TRBV5-6 and J usage is TRBJ2-5; D is perhaps TRBD1 (6 bases). CDR3 length: 14 residues. CDR1 and CDR2 from the germline V gene are SGHDT and YYEEEE. Trimming left V 0 bases short and J 3 bases short, with 9 bases between. CDR3 region: CASSLVRTEETQYF. DNA for the CDR3: TGTGCCAGCAGCTTGGTCCGGACAGAAGAGACCCAGTACTTC. Supplemented by reference TRBV5-6 and TRBJ2-5, the full variable domain reads DAGVTQSPTHLIKTRGQQVTLRCSPKSGHDTVSWYQQALGQGPQFIFQYYEEEERQRGNFPDRFSGHQFPNYSSELNVNALLLGDSALYLCASSLVRTEETQYFGPGTRLLVL.

The chain joins TRBV7-8 to TRBJ2-5, with 10 bases fitting TRBD1. The CDR3 loop spans 16 amino acids. The trim removed 1 base at V and 2 bases at J, leaving 4 bases unmatched. CDR1 and CDR2 from the germline V gene are SGHVS and FQNEAQ. The CDR3 reads CASSLGGTGAQETQYF. CDR3 DNA sequence: TGTGCCAGCAGCTTAGGAGGGACAGGGGCTCAAGAGACCCAGTACTTC. The full variable domain, rest sourced from reference TRBV7-8 and TRBJ2-5, is GAGVSQSPRYKVAKRGQDVALRCDPISGHVSLFWYQQALGQGPEFLTYFQNEAQLDKSGLPSDRFFAERPEGSVSTLKIQRTQQEDSAVYLCASSLGGTGAQETQYFGPGTRLLVL.

This chain joins TRBV7-2 and TRBJ2-7; 9 bases match TRBD2. With V trimmed by 1 base and J by 4 bases, 8 bases remained unmatched. Germline lookup yields CDR1 SGHTA and CDR2 FQGNSA. There are 16 residues in the CDR3. In DNA form, the CDR3 reads TGTGCCAGCAGCTTAGTCTCTGCGGGGGGGATATACGAGCAGTACTTC. This translates into CASSLVSAGGIYEQYF. The full variable domain, rest sourced from reference TRBV7-2 and TRBJ2-7, is GAGVSQSPSNKVTEKGKDVELRCDPISGHTALYWYRQSLGQGLEFLIYFQGNSAPDKSGLPSDRFSAERTGGSVSTLTIQRTQQEDSAVYLCASSLVSAGGIYEQYFGPGTRLTVT.

Only one count was recorded for this clone. This chain joins TRBV4-3 and TRBJ2-3, with 11 nucleotides matching TRBD2. Germline lookup yields CDR1 LGHNA and CDR2 YSLEER. J was trimmed by 6 bases and V by 4 bases; bases with no gene match: 3. The CDR3 covers 14 residues. As DNA, the CDR3 is TGCGCCAGCAGCCGTAGCGGGGGGGCCGATACGCAGTATTTT. Protein sequence: CASSRSGGADTQYF.

The chain joins TRBV10-2 to TRBJ1-1; D perhaps matches TRBD1 (5 bases). From germline, CDR1 is WSHSY and CDR2 SAAADI. Trimming stripped 8 bases from V and 1 base from J, with 14 bases between. The CDR3 sequence is 14 residues long. CDR3 loop: CASRPGPSNTEAFF. The CDR3 DNA sequence: TGCGCCAGCCGGCCGGGACCGTCGAACACTGAAGCTTTCTTT.

The table lists this clone with a few counts. The chain uses TRBV25-1 and TRBJ2-7, with 10 bases aligning to TRBD2. V shed 4 bases and J 4 bases; nucleotides not matched to a gene: 4. Looked up from germline, CDR1 is MGHDK and CDR2 is SYGVNS. This CDR3 contains 14 residues. As DNA, the CDR3 is TGTGCCAGCAGTGCAGCGGGAGGGCGGTACGAGCAGTACTTC. As protein: CASSAAGGRYEQYF.

V and J are TRBV2 and TRBJ2-2, with unresolved D. Trimming took off 5 bases at V and 4 bases at J, with 11 bases between the two ends. The CDR3 runs to 14 residues. Germline V gives CDR1 SNHLY, CDR2 FYNNEI. CDR3 in DNA: TGTGCCAGCAGTAAGACCGACCGCACCGGGGAGCTGTTTTTT. Protein product: CASSKTDRTGELFF.

This clone was recorded only once. The chain recombines TRBV7-3 with TRBJ1-2; D is possibly TRBD1 (5 bases). The V end was cut by 5 bases, the J end by 7 bases, with 23 bases between. The CDR3 covers 16 residues. CDR1 is SGHTA and CDR2 is FQGTGA in the germline V gene. CDR3 sequence reads: CASSPRSGGELGGYTF. CDR3 coding DNA: TGTGCCAGCAGCCCCAGGTCCGGAGGGGAACTAGGTGGCTACACCTTC.

V and J are TRBV21-1 and TRBJ2-5; the table gives TRBD1 as D, unverified against the DNA. TRBV21-1 is a listed pseudogene. This CDR3 region has 14 residues. This CDR3 is CASSKLAGQETQYF. CDR3 DNA sequence: TGTGCCAGCAGCAAATTAGCAGGGCAAGAGACCCAGTACTTC.